This T cell receptor (beta chain) was sequenced for a study of T cell repertoires in cytomegalovirus infection. About the study: Both a matching HLA type and CMV infection were indicated by public TCR beta signatures.

A single record per CDR3 protein comes from TCRdb applying MiXCR to the reads. The table has more than 150,000 distinct CDR3 sequences, roughly a fifth seen once. Germline lookup yields CDR1 MNHEY and CDR2 SMNVEV (reference sequence). The V and J ends lost 5 bases and 1 base respectively, with 8 bases between them. This CDR3 spans 14 amino acids. The chain has TRBV27 and TRBJ2-2, with D unresolved. This clonotype originated in a human donor in good health (CMV status not recorded). Some clones in this sample may be carry-over from other donors' samples. Material for sequencing was PBMCs. CDR3 DNA sequence: TGTGCCAGCAGTCCCCGATGGAACACCGGGGAGCTGTTTTTT. Its protein product is CASSPRWNTGELFF.